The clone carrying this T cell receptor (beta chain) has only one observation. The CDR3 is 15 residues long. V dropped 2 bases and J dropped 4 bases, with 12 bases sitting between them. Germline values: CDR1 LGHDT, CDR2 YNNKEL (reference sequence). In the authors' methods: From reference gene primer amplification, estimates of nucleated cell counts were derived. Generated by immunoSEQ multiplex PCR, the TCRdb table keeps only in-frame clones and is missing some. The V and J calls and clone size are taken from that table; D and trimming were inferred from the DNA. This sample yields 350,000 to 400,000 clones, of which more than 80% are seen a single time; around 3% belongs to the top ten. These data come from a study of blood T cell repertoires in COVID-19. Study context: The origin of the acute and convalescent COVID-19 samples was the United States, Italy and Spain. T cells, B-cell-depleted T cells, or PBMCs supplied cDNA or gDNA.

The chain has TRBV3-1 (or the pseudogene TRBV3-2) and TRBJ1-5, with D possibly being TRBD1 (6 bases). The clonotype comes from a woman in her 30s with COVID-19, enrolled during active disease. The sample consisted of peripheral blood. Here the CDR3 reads CASSQFVTGNQPQHF. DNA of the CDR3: TGTGCCAGCAGCCAATTCGTTACAGGGAATCAGCCCCAGCATTTT.